This T cell receptor (beta chain) is from a study of T-cell memory formation after mild COVID-19. Comments on this clonotype: Its antigen remains unidentified.

TCRdb analysed the 5' RACE reads with MiXCR anew, one entry per CDR3 protein. This sample carries fewer than 700,000 distinct CDR3 sequences, roughly 17% of them seen once, and the ten largest clones take around 12%. This CDR3 region has 14 residues. The germline V gene has CDR1 ENHRY and CDR2 SYGVKD. V lost 4 bases and J lost 4, with 11 bases in between. Study-wide points: Specificity for SARS-CoV-2 was not confirmed among the second-wave clones peaking on day 37.

Material: PBMCs or a T cell subset sorted from them (not recorded which). This chain links TRBV10-3 with TRBJ1-5; D is undetermined. The TCR comes from an adult woman who had mild COVID-19 (a few samples of this study predate the infection). Cell type and time point are not known. The DNA of the CDR3 is TGTGCCATCAGTGGTGAAAGAGATAATCAGCCCCAGCATTTT. It encodes CAISGERDNQPQHF.